The source of this TCR beta chain is a study of blood T cells in healthy people across ages. Germline-derived CDR1 and CDR2 are SNHLY and FYNNEI. The CDR3 is 14 amino acids. V dropped 6 bases and J dropped 4 bases, with 16 bases sitting between them. Alongside a J-beta primer mix, a sample-barcoded 5' primer served in a second PCR lasting roughly 6 to 11 cycles. TCRdb ran MiXCR on the 5' RACE reads and lists one entry per CDR3 protein. The data contain 1.8 million or so distinct CDR3 sequences, roughly two fifths of them seen just once; the ten biggest clones take up approximately 22%. The V gene is TRBV2, the J gene TRBJ2-7; maybe TRBD1 (6 bases). The sample was blood. The sequence derives from a human donor in good health. CDR3 loop: CASSIGARGYEQYF. Written as DNA, the CDR3 is TGTGCCAGCAGCATAGGGGCAAGGGGGTACGAGCAGTACTTC.